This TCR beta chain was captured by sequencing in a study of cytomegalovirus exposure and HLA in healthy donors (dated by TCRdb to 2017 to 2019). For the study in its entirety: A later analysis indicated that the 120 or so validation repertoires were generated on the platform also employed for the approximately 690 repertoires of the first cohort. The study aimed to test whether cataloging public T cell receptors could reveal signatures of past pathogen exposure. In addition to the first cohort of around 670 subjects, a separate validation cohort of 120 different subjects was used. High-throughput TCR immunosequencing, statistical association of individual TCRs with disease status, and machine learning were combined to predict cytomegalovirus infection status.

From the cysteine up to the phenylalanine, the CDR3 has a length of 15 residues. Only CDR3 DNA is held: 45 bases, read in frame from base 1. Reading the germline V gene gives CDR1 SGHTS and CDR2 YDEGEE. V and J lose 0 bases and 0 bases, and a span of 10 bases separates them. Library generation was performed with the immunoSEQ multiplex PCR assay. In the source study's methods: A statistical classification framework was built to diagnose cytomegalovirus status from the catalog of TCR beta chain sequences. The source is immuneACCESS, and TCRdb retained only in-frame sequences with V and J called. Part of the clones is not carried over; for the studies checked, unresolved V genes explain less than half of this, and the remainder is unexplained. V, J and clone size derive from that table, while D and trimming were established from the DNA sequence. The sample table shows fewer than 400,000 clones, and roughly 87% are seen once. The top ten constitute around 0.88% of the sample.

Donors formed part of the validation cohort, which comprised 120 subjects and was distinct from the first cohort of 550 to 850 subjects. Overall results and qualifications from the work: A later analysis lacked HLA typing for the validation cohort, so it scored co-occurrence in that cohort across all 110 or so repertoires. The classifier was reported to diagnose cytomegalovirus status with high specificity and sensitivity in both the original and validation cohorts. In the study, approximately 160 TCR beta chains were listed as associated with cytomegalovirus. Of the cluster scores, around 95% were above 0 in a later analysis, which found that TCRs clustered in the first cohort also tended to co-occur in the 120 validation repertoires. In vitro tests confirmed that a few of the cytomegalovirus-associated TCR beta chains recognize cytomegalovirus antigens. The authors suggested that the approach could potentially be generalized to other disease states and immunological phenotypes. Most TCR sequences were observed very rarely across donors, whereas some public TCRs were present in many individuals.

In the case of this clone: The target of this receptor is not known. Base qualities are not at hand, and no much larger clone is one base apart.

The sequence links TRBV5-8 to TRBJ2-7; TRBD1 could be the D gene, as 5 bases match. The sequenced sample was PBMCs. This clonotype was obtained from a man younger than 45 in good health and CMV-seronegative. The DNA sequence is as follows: TGTGCCAGCAGCTTGGTCCGGACAAGCTCCTACGAGCAGTACTTC. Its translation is CASSLVRTSSYEQYF.